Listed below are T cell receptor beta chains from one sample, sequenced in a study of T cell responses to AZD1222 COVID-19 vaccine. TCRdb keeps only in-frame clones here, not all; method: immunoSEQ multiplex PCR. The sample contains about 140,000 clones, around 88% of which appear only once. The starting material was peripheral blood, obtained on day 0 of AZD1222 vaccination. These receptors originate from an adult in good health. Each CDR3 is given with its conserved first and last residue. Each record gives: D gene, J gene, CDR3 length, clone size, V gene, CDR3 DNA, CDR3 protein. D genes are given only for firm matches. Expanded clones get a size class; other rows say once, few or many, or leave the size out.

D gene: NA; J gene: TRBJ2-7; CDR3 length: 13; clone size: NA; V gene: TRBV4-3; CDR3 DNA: TGCGCCAGCAGCCAAGATACCTCCCACGAGCAGTACTTC; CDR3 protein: CASSQDTSHEQYF
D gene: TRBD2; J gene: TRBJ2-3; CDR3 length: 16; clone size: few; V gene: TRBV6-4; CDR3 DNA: TGTGCCAGCTCCGCCGGCGCGGGAGGGCCGGATGATACGCAGTATTTT; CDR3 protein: CASSAGAGGPDDTQYF
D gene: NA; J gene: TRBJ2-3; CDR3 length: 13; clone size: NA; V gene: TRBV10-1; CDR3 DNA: TGCGCCAGCAGTGAGTCGGGGACAGATACGCAGTATTTT; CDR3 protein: CASSESGTDTQYF
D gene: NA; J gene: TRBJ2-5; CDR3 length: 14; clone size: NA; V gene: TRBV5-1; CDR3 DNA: TGCGCCAGCAGCTTGAGTAGCGCCCAAGAGACCCAGTACTTC; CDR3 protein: CASSLSSAQETQYF
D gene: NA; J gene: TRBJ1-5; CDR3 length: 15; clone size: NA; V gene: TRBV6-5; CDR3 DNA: TGTGCCACCTCGGACAGCGTTTATAGCAATCAGCCCCAGCATTTT; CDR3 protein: CATSDSVYSNQPQHF
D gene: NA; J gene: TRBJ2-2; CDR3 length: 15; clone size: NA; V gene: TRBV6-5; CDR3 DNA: TGTGCCAGCAGTTTAAAAGGGGCACGCACCGGGGAGCTGTTTTTT; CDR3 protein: CASSLKGARTGELFF
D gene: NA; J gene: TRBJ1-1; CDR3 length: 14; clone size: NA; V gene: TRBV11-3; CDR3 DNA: TGTGCCAGCAGCTTAGGTGCCGTGAACACTGAAGCTTTCTTT; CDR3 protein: CASSLGAVNTEAFF
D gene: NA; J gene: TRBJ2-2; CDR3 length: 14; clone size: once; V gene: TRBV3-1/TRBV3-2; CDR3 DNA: TGTGCCAGCAGCCAAGTCCGTGACACCGGGGAGCTGTTTTTT; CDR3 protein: CASSQVRDTGELFF
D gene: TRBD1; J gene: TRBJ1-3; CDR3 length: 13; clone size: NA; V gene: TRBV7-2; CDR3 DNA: TGTGCCAGCAGCTTACAGGGGGCAAGCACCATATATTTT; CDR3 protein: CASSLQGASTIYF
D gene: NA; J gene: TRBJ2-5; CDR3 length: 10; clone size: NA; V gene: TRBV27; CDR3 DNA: TGTGCCAGTGGAGAAGAGACCCAGTACTTC; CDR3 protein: CASGEETQYF
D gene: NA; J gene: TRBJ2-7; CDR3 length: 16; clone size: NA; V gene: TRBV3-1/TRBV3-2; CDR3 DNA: TGTGCCAGCAGCCAAGATTCTCGGCCAAACCCATACGAGCAGTACTTC; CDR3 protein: CASSQDSRPNPYEQYF
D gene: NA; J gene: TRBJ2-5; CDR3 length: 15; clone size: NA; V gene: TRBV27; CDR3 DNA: TGTGCCAGCAGTCCCTCAAGGCAGCGCCAAGAGACCCAGTACTTC; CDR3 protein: CASSPSRQRQETQYF
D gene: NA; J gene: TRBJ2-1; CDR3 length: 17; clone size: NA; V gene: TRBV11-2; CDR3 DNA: TGTGCCAGCAGCTACGACGAGGCGGTCGGCTCCTACAATGAGCAGTTCTTC; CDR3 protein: CASSYDEAVGSYNEQFF
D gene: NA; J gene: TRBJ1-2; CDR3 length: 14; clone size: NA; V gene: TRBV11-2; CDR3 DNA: TGTGCCAGCAGCTTAGCAGGGCAGGCCTATGGCTACACCTTC; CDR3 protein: CASSLAGQAYGYTF
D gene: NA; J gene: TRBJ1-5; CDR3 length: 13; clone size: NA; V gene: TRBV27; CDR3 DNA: TGTGCCAGCAGCCGGGACAACAATCAGCCCCAGCATTTT; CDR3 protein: CASSRDNNQPQHF
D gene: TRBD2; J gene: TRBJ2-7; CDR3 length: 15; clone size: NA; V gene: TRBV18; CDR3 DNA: TGTGCCAGCTCACATAGCGGGATAGGAGGGTACGAGCAGTACTTC; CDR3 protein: CASSHSGIGGYEQYF
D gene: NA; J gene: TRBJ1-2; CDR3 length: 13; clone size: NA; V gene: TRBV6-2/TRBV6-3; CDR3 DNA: TGTGCCAGCAGTTCGACAACTAACTATGGCTACACCTTC; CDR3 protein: CASSSTTNYGYTF
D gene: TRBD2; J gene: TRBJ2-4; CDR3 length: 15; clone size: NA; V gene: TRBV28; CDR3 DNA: TGTGCCAGCAGCCCACGGGGGGGGACCAAAAACATTCAGTACTTC; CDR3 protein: CASSPRGGTKNIQYF
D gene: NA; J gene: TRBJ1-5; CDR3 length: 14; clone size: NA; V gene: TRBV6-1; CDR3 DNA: TGTGCCAGCAGTGAAGCCGGGACTACTAGGCCCCAGCATTTT; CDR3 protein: CASSEAGTTRPQHF
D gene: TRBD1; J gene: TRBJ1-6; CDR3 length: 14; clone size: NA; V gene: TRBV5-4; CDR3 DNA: TGTGCCAGCAGCGGGGACAGGGGATTGTCACCCCTCCACTTT; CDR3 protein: CASSGDRGLSPLHF
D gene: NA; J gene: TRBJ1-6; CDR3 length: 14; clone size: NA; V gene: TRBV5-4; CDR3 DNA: TGTGCCAGCAGCTTGTGGGGGGATAATTCACCCCTCCACTTT; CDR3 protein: CASSLWGDNSPLHF
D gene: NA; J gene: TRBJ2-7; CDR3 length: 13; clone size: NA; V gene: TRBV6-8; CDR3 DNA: TGTGCCAGCAGTTACTCGTCCAGACACGAGCAGTACTTC; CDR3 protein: CASSYSSRHEQYF
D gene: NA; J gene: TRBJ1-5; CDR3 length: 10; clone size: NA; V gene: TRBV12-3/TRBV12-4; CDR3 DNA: TGTGCCGTGGGAGGTCAGCCCCAGCATTTT; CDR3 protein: CAVGGQPQHF
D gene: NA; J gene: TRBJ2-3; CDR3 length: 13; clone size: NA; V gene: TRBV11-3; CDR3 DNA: TGTGCCAGCAGTGTCGGACAGACGGATACGCAGTATTTT; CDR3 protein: CASSVGQTDTQYF
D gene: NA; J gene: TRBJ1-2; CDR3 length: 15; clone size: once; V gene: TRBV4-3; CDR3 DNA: TGCGCCAGCAGCCAAACTTGGTTAGGGTCAGGTGGCTACACCTTC; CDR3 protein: CASSQTWLGSGGYTF
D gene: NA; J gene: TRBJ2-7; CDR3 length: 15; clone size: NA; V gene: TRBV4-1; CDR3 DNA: TGCGCCAGCAGCCTCACAGAACCGGGAACCTACGAGCAGTACTTC; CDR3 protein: CASSLTEPGTYEQYF
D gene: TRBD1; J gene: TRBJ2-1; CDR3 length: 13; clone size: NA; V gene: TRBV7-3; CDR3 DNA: TGTGCCAGCAGCTTGGGACAGCACAATGAGCAGTTCTTC; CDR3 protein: CASSLGQHNEQFF
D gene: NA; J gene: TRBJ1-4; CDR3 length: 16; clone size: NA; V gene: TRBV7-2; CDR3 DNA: TGTGCCAGCAGCTTAAGCGGGGGGCTCGCTAATGAAAAACTGTTTTTT; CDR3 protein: CASSLSGGLANEKLFF